A selection of T cell receptor beta chains follows, all from one sample in a study of blood T cells in healthy people across ages. TCRdb re-called the 5' RACE reads with MiXCR, one entry per CDR3 protein. Of 780,000 or so distinct CDR3 sequences listed, about 61% were seen once; the top ten hold 20% to 30%. The sample was blood. The receptors were sampled from a man in his forties or fifties in good health. Both conserved end residues are part of each CDR3. Each record gives: clone size, V gene, J gene, CDR3 length, D gene, CDR3 DNA, CDR3 protein. A D gene is named only where the DNA matches it firmly. Not all rows give a size; the values are once, few, many and, for expanded clones, a class.

clone_size: -; v_call: TRBV24-1; j_call: TRBJ2-5; cdr3_length: 14; d_call: TRBD1; cdr3_nt: TGTGCCACCAGTGATAGAGGGGGCCGGGAGACCCAGTACTTC; cdr3_aa: CATSDRGGRETQYF
clone_size: -; v_call: TRBV2; j_call: TRBJ1-3; cdr3_length: 14; d_call: -; cdr3_nt: TGTGCCAGCAGTGAAGCAGTCTCTGGAAACACCATATATTTT; cdr3_aa: CASSEAVSGNTIYF
clone_size: -; v_call: TRBV5-6; j_call: TRBJ2-5; cdr3_length: 16; d_call: TRBD2; cdr3_nt: TGTGCCAGCAGCTTGATACTAGCGGGAGGTCAAGAGACCCAGTACTTC; cdr3_aa: CASSLILAGGQETQYF
clone_size: -; v_call: TRBV7-9; j_call: TRBJ2-1; cdr3_length: 16; d_call: TRBD2; cdr3_nt: TGTGCCAGCAGCTTAGGCCCTAGCGGGGGGGCGCATGAGCAGTTCTTC; cdr3_aa: CASSLGPSGGAHEQFF
clone_size: few; v_call: TRBV3-1; j_call: TRBJ2-7; cdr3_length: 14; d_call: -; cdr3_nt: TGTGCCAGCAGCCAAGGGACACCCTCCTACGAGCAGTACTTC; cdr3_aa: CASSQGTPSYEQYF
clone_size: few; v_call: TRBV20-1; j_call: TRBJ2-1; cdr3_length: 14; d_call: -; cdr3_nt: TGCAGTGCTCAACCCCGGGTGTCCTACAATGAGCAGTTCTTC; cdr3_aa: CSAQPRVSYNEQFF
clone_size: few; v_call: TRBV20-1; j_call: TRBJ2-7; cdr3_length: 11; d_call: -; cdr3_nt: TGCAGTGCTAGTCTGAGCTACGAGCAGTACTTC; cdr3_aa: CSASLSYEQYF
clone_size: few; v_call: TRBV20-1; j_call: TRBJ1-2; cdr3_length: 15; d_call: TRBD1; cdr3_nt: TGCAGTGCTAGGGAACCGGGACAGGGGAACTATGGCTACACCTTC; cdr3_aa: CSAREPGQGNYGYTF
clone_size: few; v_call: TRBV27; j_call: TRBJ2-7; cdr3_length: 14; d_call: TRBD2; cdr3_nt: TGTGCCAGCAGTATCGGGACTAGCCTCTACGAGCAGTACTTC; cdr3_aa: CASSIGTSLYEQYF
clone_size: -; v_call: TRBV20-1; j_call: TRBJ2-7; cdr3_length: 15; d_call: TRBD2; cdr3_nt: TGCAGTGCCACTAGCGGGGAGATTCCTCGGATCGAGCAGTACTTC; cdr3_aa: CSATSGEIPRIEQYF
clone_size: -; v_call: TRBV7-9; j_call: TRBJ2-5; cdr3_length: 16; d_call: TRBD2; cdr3_nt: TGTGCCAGCAGCTTAACTAGCGGGGGGCCCAAAGAGACCCAGTACTTC; cdr3_aa: CASSLTSGGPKETQYF
clone_size: -; v_call: TRBV12-3/TRBV12-4; j_call: TRBJ1-2; cdr3_length: 11; d_call: -; cdr3_nt: TGTGCCACCTCACTGGTCTCTGACTACACCTTC; cdr3_aa: CATSLVSDYTF
clone_size: -; v_call: TRBV5-1; j_call: TRBJ1-3; cdr3_length: 13; d_call: TRBD1; cdr3_nt: TGCGCCAGCAGCACAGGGGAGGGAAACACCATATATTTT; cdr3_aa: CASSTGEGNTIYF
clone_size: -; v_call: TRBV7-9; j_call: TRBJ2-2; cdr3_length: 16; d_call: TRBD2; cdr3_nt: TGTGCCAGCAGCCCCAGGACTAGCGGGGGCACCGGGGAGCTGTTTTTT; cdr3_aa: CASSPRTSGGTGELFF
clone_size: -; v_call: TRBV6-5; j_call: TRBJ1-1; cdr3_length: 14; d_call: -; cdr3_nt: TGTGCCAGCAGTTACCAAGGACCGAACACTGAAGCTTTCTTT; cdr3_aa: CASSYQGPNTEAFF
clone_size: -; v_call: TRBV14; j_call: TRBJ2-1; cdr3_length: 16; d_call: TRBD2; cdr3_nt: TGTGCCAGCAGCCCCCTAGGACTAGCGGGAGATACTGAGCAGTTCTTC; cdr3_aa: CASSPLGLAGDTEQFF
clone_size: -; v_call: TRBV7-9; j_call: TRBJ2-3; cdr3_length: 15; d_call: -; cdr3_nt: TGTGCCAGCAGCAGGGGACTGGCCCTCCCAGATACGCAGTATTTT; cdr3_aa: CASSRGLALPDTQYF
clone_size: -; v_call: TRBV6-4; j_call: TRBJ2-3; cdr3_length: 15; d_call: -; cdr3_nt: TGTGCCAGCAGTGTAGAGCGGTCGAGCACAGATACGCAGTATTTT; cdr3_aa: CASSVERSSTDTQYF